This TCR beta chain was sequenced for a study of OX40 agonist ivuxolimab in advanced cancers. The assay was immunoSEQ multiplex PCR, and TCRdb's table has in-frame clones only and misses some. Of tens of thousands of clones in the sample, 75% to 90% were seen once. CDR3 length equals 14 residues. Trimming took off 4 bases at V and 0 bases at J, with 10 bases between the two ends. CDR1 is SGHRS and CDR2 is YFSETQ in the germline V gene. This chain connects TRBV5-1 to TRBJ1-2; D not certain. The specimen comprised CD4+ or CD8+ T cells sorted from blood, sampled in a trial of the OX40 agonist ivuxolimab. This sequence originates from an adult with an advanced solid tumor such as melanoma, head and neck, liver or kidney cancer. This CDR3 reads CASSPALANYGYTF. The DNA of the CDR3 is TGCGCCAGCAGCCCGGCATTAGCTAACTATGGCTACACCTTC.